Sequencing of this T cell receptor beta chain was carried out in a study of T-cell reconstitution after alpha-beta-depleted transplantation in children. Points from the study as a whole: When one year had passed after transplant, most T-cell counts and diversity came from newly produced T cells. Alpha-beta T cells present about two months after transplant were reported to originate from several hundred expanded graft clones. Some patients showed high day-60 TCRbeta diversity, which derived from surviving recipient T cells and thymic progenitors.

A TCRbeta library incorporating unique molecular identifiers was prepared. TCRdb re-called the PCR reads through MiXCR, storing one row per CDR3 protein. The table has 750,000 to 950,000 distinct CDR3 sequences, roughly 15% seen once. About this clonotype itself: Its antigen is currently unknown.

CDR3 length: 13 amino acids. V dropped 5 bases and J dropped 6; count of bases not matched to a gene: 3. Germline values: CDR1 SGHTA, CDR2 FQGTGA. This chain uses TRBV7-3 with TRBJ1-4, with TRBD1 identical over 7 bases. The source material was PBMCs, mostly from graft donor cells, sampled 360 days after TCRalphabeta/CD19-depleted stem cell transplant. The sequence was collected from a male patient younger than 18 who had a stem cell transplant for acute lymphoblastic leukemia, so the T cells may come from the graft donor. The CDR3 DNA follows: TGTGCCAGCAGCATCGACAGGGATGAAAAACTGTTTTTT. Translated, it gives CASSIDRDEKLFF.